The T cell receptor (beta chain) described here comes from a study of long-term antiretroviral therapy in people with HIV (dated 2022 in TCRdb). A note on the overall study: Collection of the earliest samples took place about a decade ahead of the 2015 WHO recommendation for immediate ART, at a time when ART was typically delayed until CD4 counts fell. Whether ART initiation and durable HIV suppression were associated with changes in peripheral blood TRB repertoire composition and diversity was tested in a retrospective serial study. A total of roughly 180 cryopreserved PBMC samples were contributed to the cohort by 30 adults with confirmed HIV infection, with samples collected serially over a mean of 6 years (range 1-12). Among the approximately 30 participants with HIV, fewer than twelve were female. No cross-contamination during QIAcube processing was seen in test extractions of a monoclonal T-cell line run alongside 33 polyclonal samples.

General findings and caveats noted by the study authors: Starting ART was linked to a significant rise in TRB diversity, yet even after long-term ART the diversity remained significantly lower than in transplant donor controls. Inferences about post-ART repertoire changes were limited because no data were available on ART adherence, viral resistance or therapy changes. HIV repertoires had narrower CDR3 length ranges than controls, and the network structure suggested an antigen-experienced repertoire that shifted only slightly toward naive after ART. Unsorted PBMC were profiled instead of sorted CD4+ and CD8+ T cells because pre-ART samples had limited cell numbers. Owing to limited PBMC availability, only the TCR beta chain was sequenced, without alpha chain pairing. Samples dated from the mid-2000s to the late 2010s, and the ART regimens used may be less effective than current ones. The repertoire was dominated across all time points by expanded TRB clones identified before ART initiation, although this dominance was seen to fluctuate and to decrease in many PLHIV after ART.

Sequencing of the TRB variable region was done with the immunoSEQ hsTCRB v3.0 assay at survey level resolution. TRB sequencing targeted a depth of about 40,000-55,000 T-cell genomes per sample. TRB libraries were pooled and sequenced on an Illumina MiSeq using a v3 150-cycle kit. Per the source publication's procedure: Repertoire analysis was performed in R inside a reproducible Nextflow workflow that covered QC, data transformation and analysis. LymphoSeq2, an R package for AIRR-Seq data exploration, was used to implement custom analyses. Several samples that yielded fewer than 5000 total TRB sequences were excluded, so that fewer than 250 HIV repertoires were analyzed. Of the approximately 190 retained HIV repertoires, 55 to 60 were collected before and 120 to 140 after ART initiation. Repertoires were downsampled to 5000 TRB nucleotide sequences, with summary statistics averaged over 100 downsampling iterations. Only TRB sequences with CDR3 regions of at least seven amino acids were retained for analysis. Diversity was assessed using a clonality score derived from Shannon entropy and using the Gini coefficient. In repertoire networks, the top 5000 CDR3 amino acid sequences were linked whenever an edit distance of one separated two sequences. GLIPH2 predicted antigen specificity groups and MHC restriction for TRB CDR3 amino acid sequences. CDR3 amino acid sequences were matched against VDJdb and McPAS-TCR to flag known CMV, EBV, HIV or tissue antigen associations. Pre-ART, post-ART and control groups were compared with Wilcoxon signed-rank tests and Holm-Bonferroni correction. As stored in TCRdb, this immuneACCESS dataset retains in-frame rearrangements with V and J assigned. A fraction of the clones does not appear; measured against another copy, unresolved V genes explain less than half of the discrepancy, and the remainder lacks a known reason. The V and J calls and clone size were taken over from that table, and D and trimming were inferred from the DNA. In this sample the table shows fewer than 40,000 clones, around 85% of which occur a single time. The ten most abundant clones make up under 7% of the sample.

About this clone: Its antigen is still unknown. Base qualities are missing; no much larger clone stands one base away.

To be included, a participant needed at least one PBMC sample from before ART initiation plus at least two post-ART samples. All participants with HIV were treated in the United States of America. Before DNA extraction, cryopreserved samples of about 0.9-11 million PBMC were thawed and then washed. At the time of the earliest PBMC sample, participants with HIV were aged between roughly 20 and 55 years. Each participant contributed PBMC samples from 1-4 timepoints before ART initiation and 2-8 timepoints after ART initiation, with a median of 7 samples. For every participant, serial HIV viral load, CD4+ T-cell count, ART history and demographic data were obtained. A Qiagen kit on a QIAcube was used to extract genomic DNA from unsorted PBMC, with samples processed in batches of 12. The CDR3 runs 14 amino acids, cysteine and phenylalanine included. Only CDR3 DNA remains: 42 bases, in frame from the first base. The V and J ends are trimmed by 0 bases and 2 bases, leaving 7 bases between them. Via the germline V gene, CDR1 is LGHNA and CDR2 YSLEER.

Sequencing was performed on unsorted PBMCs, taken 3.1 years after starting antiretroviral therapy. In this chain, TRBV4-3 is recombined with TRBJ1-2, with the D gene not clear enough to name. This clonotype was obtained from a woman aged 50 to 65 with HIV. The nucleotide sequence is TGCGCCAGCAGCCAAGATCGGACCAACTATGGCTACACCTTC. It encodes CASSQDRTNYGYTF.